This section outlines one TCR beta chain sequence together with its context. V was trimmed by 3 bases and J by 11 bases, leaving 14 bases between them. This CDR3 contains 12 residues. Germline V gene sequence: CDR1 PRHDT, CDR2 FYEKMQ (reference sequence). Using immunoSEQ multiplex PCR, the repertoire was profiled, and TCRdb retains in-frame clones only, with some absent. This repertoire shows some 76,000 clones, about 94% found once; its top ten account for over 6%. These data are taken from a study of OX40 agonist ivuxolimab in advanced cancers. Here the sequenced sample was CD4+ or CD8+ T cells sorted from blood, taken in a trial of the OX40 agonist ivuxolimab. The receptor was isolated from an adult with an advanced solid tumor such as melanoma, head and neck, liver or kidney cancer. This chain uses TRBV13 with TRBJ2-7; tentatively, D is TRBD2 (6 bases). DNA of the CDR3: TGTGCCAGCAGCTTGGGGAGGCAACTAGAGTACTTC. Its protein is CASSLGRQLEYF.